This entry lists 19 T cell receptor beta chains sequenced from one sample in a study of blood T cell repertoires in COVID-19. The method was immunoSEQ multiplex PCR; TCRdb's version includes in-frame clones alone and lacks a portion of them. The table lists 84,000 or so clones, around 80% of them singletons. Sample: peripheral blood. These receptors originate from an elderly man with active or convalescent COVID-19.

The genes are TRBV28 and TRBJ1-5, with 7 bases matching TRBD1. J gave up 7 bases and V 2 bases, and 5 bases lay outside the gene matches. The length of the CDR3 is 14 residues. The germline gives CDR1 MDHEN, CDR2 SYDVKM. For the CDR3, the DNA is TGTGCCAGCAGTTTAATAGGGGGCGGGCAGCCCCAGCATTTT. This translates into CASSLIGGGQPQHF.

The gene calls are TRBV9 and TRBJ2-3, with D perhaps matching TRBD2 (7 bases). With 4 bases removed from V and 2 bases from J, the gap between germline ends came to 17 bases. From germline, CDR1 is SGDLS and CDR2 YYNGEE. This CDR3 spans 16 amino acids. The CDR3 DNA follows: TGTGCCAGCAGCCCGGGGGCGGGGGCGTTCACAGATACGCAGTATTTT. Its protein product is CASSPGAGAFTDTQYF.

V and J are TRBV6-6 and TRBJ1-1, with D possibly TRBD1 on 6 matching bases. Trimming removed 7 bases at V and 3 bases at J, with 12 bases between. The CDR3 loop spans 13 amino acids. Germline CDR1 is MNHNY and CDR2 is SVGAGI (reference sequence). DNA for the CDR3: TGTGCCAGCACCCCGGACAGATACACTGAAGCTTTCTTT. As protein: CASTPDRYTEAFF.

The rearrangement uses TRBV5-5 and TRBJ1-5; possibly TRBD1 for D (5 bases). The CDR3 consists of 14 residues. From germline, CDR1 is SGHKS and CDR2 YYEKEE (reference sequence). The germline V and J ends were trimmed by 0 bases and 14 bases, with 18 bases remaining between them. The CDR3 here is CASSLDSGFDSEHF. CDR3 nucleotides: TGTGCCAGCAGCTTGGATTCGGGTTTCGACAGTGAGCATTTT. Full variable domain (outside the CDR3, taken from reference TRBV5-5 and TRBJ1-5): DAGVTQSPTHLIKTRGQQVTLRCSPISGHKSVSWYQQVLGQGPQFIFQYYEKEERGRGNFPDRFSARQFPNYSSELNVNALLLGDSALYLCASSLDSGFDSEHFGDGTRLSIL.

V usage is TRBV7-2 and J usage is TRBJ1-6; the D gene is possibly TRBD1 (5 bases). Germline V gene sequence: CDR1 SGHTA, CDR2 FQGNSA. The CDR3 runs to 18 residues. The V and J ends lost 0 bases and 8 bases respectively, with 20 bases between them. The CDR3 here is CASSLALTGVGSDSPLHF. The CDR3 DNA sequence: TGTGCCAGCAGCTTAGCGCTAACGGGGGTAGGGTCGGATTCACCCCTCCACTTT.

This clone was seen only once. This CDR3 reads CASRLAGLNTGELFF. The CDR3 DNA reads TGCGCCAGCCGACTAGCGGGGTTGAACACCGGGGAGCTGTTTTTT. The chain links TRBV5-1 to TRBJ2-2, with 11 positions matching TRBD2. Per the germline V gene, CDR1 is SGHRS and CDR2 is YFSETQ. V lost 7 bases and J lost 1; bases outside the gene matches: 3. CDR3 length: 15 amino acids.

The chain employs TRBV5-6 and TRBJ2-3, with a tentative D call TRBD2 (7 bases). V lost 4 bases to trimming and J lost 5 bases, with 17 bases between them. Germline CDR1 reads SGHDT; CDR2 reads YYEEEE. CDR3 length: 15 amino acids. CDR3 residues: CASSQNAGAEDTQYF. Here the CDR3 DNA reads TGTGCCAGCAGCCAAAACGCGGGGGCAGAAGATACGCAGTATTTT.

The chain has TRBV24-1 and TRBJ2-7; TRBD1 matches 8 bases. The J segment lost 1 base and the V segment lost 9 bases, leaving 4 bases of the junction unmatched. CDR3 size: 13 residues. CDR1 is KGHDR, CDR2 SFDVKD, per germline. CDR3 coding DNA: TGTGCCACCGAAGGACAGGGTTCCTACGAGCAGTACTTC. Its translation is CATEGQGSYEQYF.

The chain carries TRBV28 and TRBJ1-1; possible D gene TRBD1, 6 bases. The V end lost 3 bases, the J end lost 1 base, and 12 bases lay between the germline ends. This CDR3 has 15 amino acids. Germline CDR1 is MDHEN and CDR2 is SYDVKM. The CDR3 loop reads CASSFTGTQNTEAFF. The CDR3 DNA follows: TGTGCCAGCAGTTTCACCGGGACACAGAACACTGAAGCTTTCTTT.

V and J are TRBV28 and TRBJ1-2, with D uncertain. V dropped 6 bases and J dropped 7 bases, with 12 bases sitting between them. Germline CDR1 is MDHEN and CDR2 is SYDVKM. This CDR3 has 12 amino acids. CDR3 residues: CASSAAIGGYTF. Here the CDR3 DNA reads TGTGCCAGCAGCGCAGCGATAGGTGGCTACACCTTC.

The rearrangement joins TRBV5-1 to TRBJ1-1, with no clear D. CDR3 length: 16 residues. V lost 0 bases, J lost 0 bases, and 12 bases lay in between. Germline CDR1 reads SGHRS; CDR2 reads YFSETQ. The CDR3 spells CASSLAYRGMNTEAFF. CDR3 sequence (DNA): TGCGCCAGCAGCTTGGCCTACCGGGGAATGAACACTGAAGCTTTCTTT.

This clone came up a few times. The V and J genes are TRBV5-1 and TRBJ1-5, with D unclear. This CDR3 has 15 amino acids. V lost 0 bases and J 5 bases, leaving 12 bases between the germline ends. Germline CDR1 is SGHRS and CDR2 is YFSETQ. CDR3 protein: CASSLVSGIHQPQHF. CDR3 bases: TGCGCCAGCAGCTTGGTGTCCGGGATTCATCAGCCCCAGCATTTT.

The chain uses TRBV7-6 and TRBJ2-1; 12 bases agree with TRBD2. The V gene end was trimmed by 4 bases and the J gene end by 8 bases; junction bases not matched to a gene: 6. Germline V CDR1 and CDR2: SGHVS, FNYEAQ. CDR3 length equals 15 residues. The CDR3 spells CASSSARLAGDEQFF. The CDR3 DNA follows: TGTGCCAGCAGCTCGGCGCGACTAGCGGGAGATGAGCAGTTCTTC.

The J gene is TRBJ2-5, the V gene TRBV18, with D perhaps matching TRBD2 (6 bases). This CDR3 contains 21 residues. Trimming took 2 bases from V and 0 from J, leaving 28 bases between them. In germline, CDR1 is KGHSH, CDR2 LQKENI. CDR3 loop: CASSPGLLSGEYYLYQETQYF. CDR3 coding DNA: TGTGCCAGCTCACCAGGTCTGCTTAGCGGAGAGTACTACCTGTACCAAGAGACCCAGTACTTC.

The chain joins TRBV2 to TRBJ1-2; maybe TRBD1 (6 bases). Looked up from germline, CDR1 is SNHLY and CDR2 is FYNNEI. Trimming left V 6 bases short and J 3 bases short, with 14 bases between. The CDR3 is 14 amino acids. This chain's CDR3 is CASRSTQGYYGYTF. The CDR3 DNA sequence: TGTGCCAGCAGGTCCACTCAGGGGTACTATGGCTACACCTTC.

This clone was counted once. The V call is TRBV7-2, the J call TRBJ1-6; 9 nucleotides align to TRBD1. This CDR3 has 15 residues. V shed 7 bases and J 10 bases; nucleotides not matched to a gene: 11. Germline-derived CDR1 and CDR2 are SGHTA and FQGNSA. CDR3 nucleotide sequence: TGTGCCAGCACCCAACAGGGGGCCGCGGGCTCACCCCTCCACTTT. This translates into CASTQQGAAGSPLHF. The entire variable domain, with the rest obtained from reference TRBV7-2 and TRBJ1-6, is as follows: GAGVSQSPSNKVTEKGKDVELRCDPISGHTALYWYRQSLGQGLEFLIYFQGNSAPDKSGLPSDRFSAERTGGSVSTLTIQRTQQEDSAVYLCASTQQGAAGSPLHFGNGTRLTVT.

This clone showed up just a few times. The CDR3 DNA sequence: TGCGCCAGCAGCCGTACTGCGGGCGGGGAGACCCAGTACTTC. Translating gives CASSRTAGGETQYF. This chain connects TRBV5-1 to TRBJ2-5, with D maybe TRBD2 (5 bases). There are 14 residues in the CDR3. V was shortened by 4 bases and J by 5 bases, with 15 bases between the two germline ends. CDR1 is SGHRS, CDR2 YFSETQ, per germline.

The sample holds a few counts of this clone. This rearrangement joins TRBV11-2 to TRBJ2-7; 8 bases match TRBD1. Trimming removed 5 bases from V and 5 bases from J; junction bases left unmatched: 14. From germline, CDR1 is SGHAT and CDR2 FQNNGV. The CDR3 runs to 16 residues. CDR3 nucleotides: TGTGCCAGCAGCCAAGCCGGGATTGGACAGGGAAACGAGCAGTACTTC. This encodes CASSQAGIGQGNEQYF.

This clone was recorded only once. The chain joins TRBV30 to TRBJ2-3; 9 bases fit TRBD2. The CDR3 is 15 amino acids. J was trimmed by 0 bases and V by 5 bases; bases with no gene match: 6. Germline CDR1 is GTSNPN and CDR2 is SVGIG (reference sequence). The CDR3 region has the DNA TGTGCCTGGGTCCGAGCGGGGGGAAGCACAGATACGCAGTATTTT. Amino acids: CAWVRAGGSTDTQYF.